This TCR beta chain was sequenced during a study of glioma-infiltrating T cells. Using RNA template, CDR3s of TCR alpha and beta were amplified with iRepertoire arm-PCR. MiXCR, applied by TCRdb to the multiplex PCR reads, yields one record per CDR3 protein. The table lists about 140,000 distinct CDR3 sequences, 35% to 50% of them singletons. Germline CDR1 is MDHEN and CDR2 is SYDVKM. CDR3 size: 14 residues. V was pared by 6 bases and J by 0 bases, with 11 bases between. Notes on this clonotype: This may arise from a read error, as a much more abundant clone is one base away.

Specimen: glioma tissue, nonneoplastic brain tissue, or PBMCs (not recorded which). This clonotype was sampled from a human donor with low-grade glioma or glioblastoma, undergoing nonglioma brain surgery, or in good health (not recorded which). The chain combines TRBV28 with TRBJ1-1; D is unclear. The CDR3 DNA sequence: TGTGCCAGCAGGCGGTACAGCATGAACACTGAAGCTTTCTTT. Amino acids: CASRRYSMNTEAFF.